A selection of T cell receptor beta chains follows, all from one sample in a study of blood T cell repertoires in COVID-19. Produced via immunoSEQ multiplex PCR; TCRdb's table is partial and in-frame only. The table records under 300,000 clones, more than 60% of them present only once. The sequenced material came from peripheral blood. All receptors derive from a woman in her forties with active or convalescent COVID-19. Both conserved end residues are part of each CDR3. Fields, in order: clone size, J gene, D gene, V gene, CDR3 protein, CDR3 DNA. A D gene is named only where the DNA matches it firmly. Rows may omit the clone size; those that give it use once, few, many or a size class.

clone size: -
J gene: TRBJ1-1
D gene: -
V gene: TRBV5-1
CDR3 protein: CASSLDRTEAFF
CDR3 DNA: TGCGCCAGCAGCTTGGACCGGACTGAAGCTTTCTTT

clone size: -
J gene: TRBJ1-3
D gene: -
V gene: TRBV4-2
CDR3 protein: CASSQVQGGTGNTIYF
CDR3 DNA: TGTGCCAGCAGCCAAGTTCAGGGAGGGACTGGAAACACCATATATTTT

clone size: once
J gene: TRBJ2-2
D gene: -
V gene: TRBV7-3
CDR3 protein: CASSLNRDTGELFF
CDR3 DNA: TGTGCCAGCAGCTTAAACAGGGACACCGGGGAGCTGTTTTTT

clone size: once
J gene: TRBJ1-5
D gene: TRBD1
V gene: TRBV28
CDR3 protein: CASSKRTGVIQPQHF
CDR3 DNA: TGTGCCAGCAGTAAGAGGACAGGGGTCATTCAGCCCCAGCATTTT

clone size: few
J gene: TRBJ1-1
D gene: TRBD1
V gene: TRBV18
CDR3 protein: CASSPPAGGRAEAFF
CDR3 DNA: TGTGCCAGCTCACCACCGGCAGGGGGAAGGGCTGAAGCTTTCTTT

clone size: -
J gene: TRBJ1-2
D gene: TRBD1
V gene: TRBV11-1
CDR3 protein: CASSLETGDGYTF
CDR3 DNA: TGTGCCAGCAGCTTAGAAACAGGGGATGGCTACACCTTC

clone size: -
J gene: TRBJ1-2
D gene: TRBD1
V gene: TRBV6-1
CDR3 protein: CASSDRDRGRGYTF
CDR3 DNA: TGTGCCAGCAGTGACCGGGACAGGGGGAGAGGCTACACCTTC

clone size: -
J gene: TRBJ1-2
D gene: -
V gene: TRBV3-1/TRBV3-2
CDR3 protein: CASSQDLPTGYGYTF
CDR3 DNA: TGTGCCAGCAGCCAAGATCTCCCTACAGGCTATGGCTACACCTTC

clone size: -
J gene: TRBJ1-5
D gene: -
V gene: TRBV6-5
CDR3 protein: CARLTGGGSNQPQHF
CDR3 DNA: TGTGCCCGCCTGACGGGGGGGGGTAGCAATCAGCCCCAGCATTTT

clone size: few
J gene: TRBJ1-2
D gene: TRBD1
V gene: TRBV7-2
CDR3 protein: CASSSRTGYGYTF
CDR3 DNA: TGTGCCAGCAGCTCCCGGACAGGATATGGCTACACCTTC

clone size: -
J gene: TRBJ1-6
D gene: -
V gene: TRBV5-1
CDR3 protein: CASSLAQSGGSPLHF
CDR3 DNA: TGCGCCAGCAGCTTGGCACAGTCGGGAGGTTCACCCCTCCACTTT

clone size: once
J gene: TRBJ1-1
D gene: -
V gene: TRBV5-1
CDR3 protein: CASSLSTDTEAFF
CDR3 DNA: TGCGCCAGCAGCTTGTCGACTGACACTGAAGCTTTCTTT

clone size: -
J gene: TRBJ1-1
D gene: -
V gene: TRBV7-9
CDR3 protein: CASSPPLANTEAFF
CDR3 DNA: TGTGCCAGCAGCCCACCCCTGGCGAACACTGAAGCTTTCTTT

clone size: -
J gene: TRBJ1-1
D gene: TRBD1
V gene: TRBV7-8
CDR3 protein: CASSPIIRTGGNTEAFF
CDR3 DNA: TGTGCCAGCAGCCCCATAATCCGAACAGGGGGTAACACTGAAGCTTTCTTT

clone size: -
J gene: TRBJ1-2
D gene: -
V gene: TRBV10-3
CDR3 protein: CAIRKTGYGYTF
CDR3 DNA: TGTGCCATCAGGAAGACAGGCTATGGCTACACCTTC

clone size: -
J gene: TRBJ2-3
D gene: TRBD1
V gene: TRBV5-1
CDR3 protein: CASSYRDRATDTQYF
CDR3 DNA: TGCGCCAGCAGCTACCGGGACAGGGCCACAGATACGCAGTATTTT

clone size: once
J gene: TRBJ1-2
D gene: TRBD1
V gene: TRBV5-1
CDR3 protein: CATRIQDRDGYTF
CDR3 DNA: TGCGCCACCCGAATCCAAGACAGGGATGGCTACACCTTC

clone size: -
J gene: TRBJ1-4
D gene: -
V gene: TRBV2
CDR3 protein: CASSVRGNEKLFF
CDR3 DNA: TGTGCCAGCAGTGTTCGAGGTAATGAAAAACTGTTTTTT

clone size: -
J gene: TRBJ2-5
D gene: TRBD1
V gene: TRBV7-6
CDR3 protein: CASQPPGTGKRKKETQYF
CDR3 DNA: TGTGCCAGCCAACCCCCCGGGACAGGGAAGAGGAAGAAAGAGACCCAGTACTTC

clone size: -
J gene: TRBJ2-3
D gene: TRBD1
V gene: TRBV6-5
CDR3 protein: CASSYRTGAGTDTQYF
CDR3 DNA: TGTGCCAGCAGTTACAGAACAGGGGCTGGCACAGATACGCAGTATTTT

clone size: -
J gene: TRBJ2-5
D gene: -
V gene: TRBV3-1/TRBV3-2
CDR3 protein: CASSPTGRQETQYF
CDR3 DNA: TGTGCCAGCAGCCCAACAGGGAGACAAGAGACCCAGTACTTC

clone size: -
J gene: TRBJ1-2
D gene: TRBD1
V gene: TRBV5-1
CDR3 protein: CASSRGGQGIYGYTF
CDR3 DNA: TGCGCCAGCAGCCGAGGAGGACAGGGGATCTACGGCTACACCTTC

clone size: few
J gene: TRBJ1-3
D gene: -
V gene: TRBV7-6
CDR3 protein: CASSLADSYSGNTIYF
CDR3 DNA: TGTGCCAGCAGCTTAGCCGACAGTTACTCTGGAAACACCATATATTTT

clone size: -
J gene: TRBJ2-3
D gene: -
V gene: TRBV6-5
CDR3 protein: CASTELGTDTQYF
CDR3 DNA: TGTGCCAGCACCGAACTAGGCACAGATACGCAGTATTTT

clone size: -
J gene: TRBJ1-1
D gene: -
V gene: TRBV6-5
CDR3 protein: CASSYSRVANTEAFF
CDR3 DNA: TGTGCCAGCAGTTACTCGCGGGTGGCGAACACTGAAGCTTTCTTT

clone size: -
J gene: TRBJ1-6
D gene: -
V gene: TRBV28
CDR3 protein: CASSLGRARRNSPLHF
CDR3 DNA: TGTGCCAGCAGTTTGGGCAGGGCTCGCAGGAATTCACCCCTCCACTTT

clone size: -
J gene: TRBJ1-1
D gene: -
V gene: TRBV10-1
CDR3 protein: CASSESGWSTEAFF
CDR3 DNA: TGCGCCAGCAGTGAATCAGGGTGGAGCACTGAAGCTTTCTTT

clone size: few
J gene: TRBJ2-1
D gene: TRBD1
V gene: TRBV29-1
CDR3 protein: CSVEARDRGYEQFF
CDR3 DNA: TGCAGCGTTGAAGCTCGAGACAGGGGTTATGAGCAGTTCTTC

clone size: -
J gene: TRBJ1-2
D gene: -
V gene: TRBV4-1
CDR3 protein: CASSQDLGQRLYGYTF
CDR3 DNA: TGCGCCAGCAGCCAAGATCTCGGGCAGCGGCTCTATGGCTACACCTTC

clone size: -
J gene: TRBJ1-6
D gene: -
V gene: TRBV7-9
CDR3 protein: CASSSPLVEGYNSPLHF
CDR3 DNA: TGTGCCAGCAGCTCACCCCTTGTGGAGGGATATAATTCACCCCTCCACTTT

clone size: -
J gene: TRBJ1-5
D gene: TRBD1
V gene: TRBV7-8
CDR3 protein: CASSPRTGSNQPQHF
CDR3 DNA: TGTGCCAGCAGCCCCCGGACAGGGAGCAATCAGCCCCAGCATTTT

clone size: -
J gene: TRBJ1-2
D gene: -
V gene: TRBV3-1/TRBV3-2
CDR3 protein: CASSRFVQGMGGYTF
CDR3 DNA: TGTGCCAGCAGCCGATTCGTGCAGGGAATGGGCGGCTACACCTTC

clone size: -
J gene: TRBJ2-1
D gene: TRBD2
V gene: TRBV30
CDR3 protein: CAWSPLAGGYNEQFF
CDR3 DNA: TGTGCCTGGTCCCCCCTAGCGGGGGGCTACAATGAGCAGTTCTTC

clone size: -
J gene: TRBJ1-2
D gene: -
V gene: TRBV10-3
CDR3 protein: CAIGAGPGDGYTF
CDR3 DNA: TGCGCCATCGGAGCAGGGCCGGGAGATGGCTACACCTTC

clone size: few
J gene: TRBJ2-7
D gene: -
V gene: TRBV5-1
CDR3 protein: CASSFNYEQYF
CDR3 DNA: TGCGCCAGCAGCTTCAACTACGAGCAGTACTTC

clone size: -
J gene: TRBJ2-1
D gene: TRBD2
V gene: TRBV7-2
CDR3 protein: CASSRTSGGFNEQFF
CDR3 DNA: TGTGCCAGCAGCCGGACTAGCGGGGGGTTCAATGAGCAGTTCTTC

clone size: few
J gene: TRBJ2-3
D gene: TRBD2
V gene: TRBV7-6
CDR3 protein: CASSRWTSGVTDTQYF
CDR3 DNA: TGTGCCAGCAGCCGTTGGACTAGCGGGGTCACAGATACGCAGTATTTT

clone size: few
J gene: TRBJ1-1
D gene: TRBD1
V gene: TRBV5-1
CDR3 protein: CASSPWTGEAEAFF
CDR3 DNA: TGCGCCAGCAGCCCTTGGACAGGGGAAGCTGAAGCTTTCTTT

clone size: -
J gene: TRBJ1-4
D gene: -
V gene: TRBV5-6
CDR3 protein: CASSLLYRDNEKLFF
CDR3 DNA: TGTGCCAGCAGCTTGCTGTACAGGGATAATGAAAAACTGTTTTTT

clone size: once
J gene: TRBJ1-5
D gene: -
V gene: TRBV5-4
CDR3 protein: CASSLGPGQPQHF
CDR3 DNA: TGTGCCAGCAGCTTAGGACCGGGGCAGCCCCAGCATTTT

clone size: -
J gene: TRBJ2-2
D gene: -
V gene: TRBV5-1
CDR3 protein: CASSLGGGTGINTGELFF
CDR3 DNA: TGCGCCAGCAGCTTGGGAGGCGGGACGGGTATTAACACCGGGGAGCTGTTTTTT

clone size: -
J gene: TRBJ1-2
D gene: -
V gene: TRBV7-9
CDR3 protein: CASSLGQDYGYTF
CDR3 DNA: TGTGCCAGCAGCTTAGGACAGGACTATGGCTACACCTTC

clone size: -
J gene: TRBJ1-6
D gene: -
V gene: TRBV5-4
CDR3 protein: CASSLERTDNSPLHF
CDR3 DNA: TGTGCCAGCAGCTTGGAAAGGACAGATAATTCACCCCTCCACTTT

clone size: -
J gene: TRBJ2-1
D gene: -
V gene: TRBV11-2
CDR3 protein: CASSSQAGPRGEQFF
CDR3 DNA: TGTGCCAGCAGCTCCCAAGCGGGCCCCCGAGGGGAGCAGTTCTTC

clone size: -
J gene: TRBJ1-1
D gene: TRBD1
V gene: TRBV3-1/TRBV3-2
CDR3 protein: CASSHLRTGLTEAFF
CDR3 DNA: TGTGCCAGCAGCCACCTTAGGACAGGGCTTACTGAAGCTTTCTTT